The 29 T cell receptor beta chains presented below share a single source sample, sequenced in a study of cytomegalovirus exposure and HLA in healthy donors. PCR employed 60 Vbeta and 13 Jbeta primers. Measured with immunoSEQ multiplex PCR; TCRdb has only the in-frame clones, and not every one. The data contain some 150,000 clones, 70% to 90% of them singletons. The source material was PBMCs. Source of these receptors: a woman in her thirties or forties in good health and CMV-seropositive.

The chain employs TRBV5-4 and TRBJ2-7; 10 positions agree with TRBD1. V lost 4 bases and J lost 0; bases outside the gene matches: 7. This CDR3 comprises 16 residues. CDR1 is SGHNT, CDR2 YYREEE, per germline (reference sequence). Here the CDR3 DNA reads TGTGCCAGCAGCCCGGGACAGGGGACGAGCTCCTACGAGCAGTACTTC. This translates into CASSPGQGTSSYEQYF.

The rearrangement uses TRBV7-9 and TRBJ1-3; TRBD1 matches 8 bases. The V segment lost 4 bases and the J segment 2 bases; nucleotides outside the gene matches: 4. Germline V lookup: CDR1 SEHNR, CDR2 FQNEAQ (reference sequence). CDR3 length equals 15 residues. The CDR3 DNA follows: TGTGCCAGCAGCTCCGGGACAGGTACTGGAAACACCATATATTTT. This encodes CASSSGTGTGNTIYF.

This clone was found a few times. This rearrangement joins TRBV7-3 to TRBJ2-1; D possibly corresponds to TRBD2 (5 bases). The CDR3 length is 16 residues. The ends were cut back, 0 bases at V and 4 bases at J, with 13 bases in the middle. From germline, CDR1 is SGHTA and CDR2 FQGTGA. CDR3 DNA: TGTGCCAGCAGCTTAACGCGCGGTGGGAGTTACAATGAGCAGTTCTTC. This sequence encodes CASSLTRGGSYNEQFF.

The V call is TRBV5-1, the J call TRBJ2-1, with 9 bases identical to TRBD2. V was pared by 4 bases and J by 7 bases, with 9 bases of the junction left unmatched. CDR3 length: 15 amino acids. Per the germline V gene, CDR1 is SGHRS and CDR2 is YFSETQ. The CDR3 is CASSGTSSLSNEQFF. The CDR3 nucleotides read TGCGCCAGCAGCGGGACTAGCTCGTTATCGAATGAGCAGTTCTTC.

The gene calls are TRBV30 and TRBJ1-4, with TRBD1 matching 7 bases. V shed 2 bases and J 4 bases; nucleotides not matched to a gene: 7. The CDR3 is made up of 15 amino acids. The V gene's germline CDR1 is GTSNPN and CDR2 SVGIG (reference sequence). The CDR3 loop reads CAWSKGTAVNEKLFF. The CDR3 coding sequence is TGTGCCTGGAGTAAGGGGACAGCAGTTAATGAAAAACTGTTTTTT.

The chain employs TRBV27 and TRBJ2-7, with 7 bases aligning to TRBD1. This CDR3 is 12 amino acids long. V lost 4 bases and J lost 6; bases outside the gene matches: 3. Germline assignment: CDR1 MNHEY and CDR2 SMNVEV (reference sequence). The CDR3 here is CASSSAGGEQYF. Written as DNA, the CDR3 is TGTGCCAGCAGTTCCGCAGGGGGCGAGCAGTACTTC.

The chain links TRBV5-5 to TRBJ2-7; 8 bases line up with TRBD2. Germline-derived CDR1 and CDR2 are SGHKS and YYEKEE (reference sequence). With 4 bases clipped from V and 4 bases from J, the junction kept 13 bases outside the gene matches. The CDR3 has 16 residues. CDR3 sequence (DNA): TGTGCCAGCAGCCTGGGGGCGGGAGGAGCGGGATACGAGCAGTACTTC. As protein: CASSLGAGGAGYEQYF. Full variable domain (missing parts from reference TRBV5-5 and TRBJ2-7): DAGVTQSPTHLIKTRGQQVTLRCSPISGHKSVSWYQQVLGQGPQFIFQYYEKEERGRGNFPDRFSARQFPNYSSELNVNALLLGDSALYLCASSLGAGGAGYEQYFGPGTRLTVT.

The chain joins TRBV10-3 to TRBJ2-3, with D possibly TRBD2 on 6 matching bases. Germline loops: CDR1 ENHRY, CDR2 SYGVKD. The CDR3 has 17 residues. V lost 2 bases to trimming and J lost 6 bases, with 21 bases between them. The chain's CDR3 is CAISEKLGMGGDDTQYF. For the CDR3, the DNA is TGTGCCATCAGTGAGAAATTGGGAATGGGGGGAGACGATACGCAGTATTTT.

This clone has only a few counts. This chain uses TRBV5-1 with TRBJ1-1, with D uncertain. The CDR3 spans 14 residues. Germline V gene sequence: CDR1 SGHRS, CDR2 YFSETQ. Trimming cost V 0 bases and J 5 bases, with 11 bases left between them. The CDR3 region is CASSLELGRTEAFF. The CDR3 DNA is TGCGCCAGCAGCTTGGAGTTGGGGAGGACTGAAGCTTTCTTT.

This rearrangement joins TRBV4-2 to TRBJ2-7; the D gene is possibly TRBD2 (5 bases). The CDR3 loop spans 15 amino acids. V dropped 3 bases and J dropped 0 bases, with 12 bases sitting between them. Germline values: CDR1 LGHNA, CDR2 YNFKEQ. CDR3 in DNA: TGTGCCAGCAGCCAGCTAGCTTCCAACTCCTACGAGCAGTACTTC. The encoded protein is CASSQLASNSYEQYF.

This clone has just a few counts. The V gene is TRBV5-1, the J gene TRBJ2-1, with 7 nucleotides matching TRBD2. Trimming took 7 bases from V and 7 from J; bases not matched to a gene: 14. Germline CDR1 SGHRS, CDR2 YFSETQ. CDR3 length equals 15 residues. Here the CDR3 reads CASLGTAGGGNEQFF. CDR3 coding DNA: TGCGCCAGCCTTGGGACTGCCGGGGGAGGGAATGAGCAGTTCTTC.

The chain employs TRBV18 and TRBJ2-7; 8 bases map to TRBD1. Germline-derived CDR1 and CDR2 are KGHSH and LQKENI. The CDR3 consists of 15 residues. Trimming at V came to 2 bases and at J to 6 bases, leaving 9 bases not matched to a gene. The CDR3 bases are TGTGCCAGCTCACCAAGTAGGACAGGGCCTGGCGAGCAGTACTTC. Protein product: CASSPSRTGPGEQYF.

The chain couples TRBV5-1 to TRBJ2-1; the D gene is possibly TRBD2 (5 bases). The germline V gene encodes CDR1 SGHRS and CDR2 YFSETQ. This CDR3 contains 16 residues. The V gene lost 2 bases and the J gene lost 2 bases, with 14 bases spanning the gap. The chain's CDR3 is CASSFSGGLTYNEQFF. In DNA, the CDR3 is TGCGCCAGCAGCTTTAGTGGCGGGCTGACCTACAATGAGCAGTTCTTC.

This clone was seen only a few times. The chain employs TRBV2 and TRBJ1-4, with TRBD1 identical over 10 bases. The CDR3 extends over 14 amino acids. J was trimmed by 8 bases and V by 4 bases; bases with no gene match: 4. Germline V gene sequence: CDR1 SNHLY, CDR2 FYNNEI. Here the CDR3 reads CASSVDRGQEKLFF. CDR3 DNA sequence: TGTGCCAGCAGTGTTGACAGGGGGCAGGAAAAACTGTTTTTT.

The chain couples TRBV5-6 to TRBJ2-3; 8 bases fit TRBD2. The germline V gene has CDR1 SGHDT and CDR2 YYEEEE. The V and J ends lost 4 bases and 4 bases, in that order; junction bases with no gene match: 11. This CDR3 has 16 residues. As DNA, the CDR3 is TGTGCCAGCAGCCCTTTCCGGCGGGGGGCATCAGATACGCAGTATTTT. It translates to CASSPFRRGASDTQYF.

A remark on this clone: The same CDR3 is also encoded by other DNA sequences in this sample. V gene TRBV29-1 combines with J gene TRBJ2-7, with D perhaps TRBD1 (5 bases). This CDR3 has 12 amino acids. Germline CDR1 is SQVTM and CDR2 is ANQGSEA. V was clipped by 7 bases and J by 0 bases, with 10 bases between them. For the CDR3, the DNA is TGCAGCGCGCAGGGCAGCTCCTACGAGCAGTACTTC. It yields the protein CSAQGSSYEQYF.

The CDR3 region is CASSLIGTARGETQYF. The CDR3, as DNA: TGCGCCAGCAGCCTTATAGGGACAGCCAGGGGGGAGACCCAGTACTTC. The V call is TRBV5-1, the J call TRBJ2-5; TRBD1 aligns across 7 bases. V shed 4 bases, J shed 5 bases, and the junction held 14 bases outside the gene matches. The CDR3 extends over 16 amino acids. Germline assignment: CDR1 SGHRS and CDR2 YFSETQ.

This chain links TRBV19 with TRBJ1-2, with D tentatively TRBD1 (5 bases). The CDR3 is 15 residues long. Between the trimmed V and J ends, which lost 1 base and 0 bases, there was a span of 9 bases. In germline, CDR1 is LNHDA, CDR2 SQIVND (reference sequence). For the CDR3, the DNA is TGTGCCAGTAGTATAGCGGGGGGTTCTAACTATGGCTACACCTTC. Protein product: CASSIAGGSNYGYTF.

The V gene is TRBV27, the J gene TRBJ2-2; 9 bases align to TRBD1. This CDR3 region has 17 residues. Germline assignment: CDR1 MNHEY and CDR2 SMNVEV (reference sequence). V dropped 4 bases and J dropped 5; count of bases not matched to a gene: 11. CDR3 sequence: CASSSPRDRASTGELFF. In nucleotides, the CDR3 is TGTGCCAGCAGTTCACCTCGGGACAGGGCTTCGACCGGGGAGCTGTTTTTT.

The chain carries TRBV30 and TRBJ2-5; 8 nucleotides agree with TRBD2. Germline V lookup: CDR1 GTSNPN, CDR2 SVGIG (reference sequence). Trimming removed 0 bases from V and 5 bases from J; junction bases left unmatched: 5. This CDR3 contains 14 residues. This chain's CDR3 is CAWSVRGGLETQYF. DNA of the CDR3: TGTGCCTGGAGTGTACGGGGGGGCCTGGAGACCCAGTACTTC. The variable domain in full, with the rest retrieved from reference TRBV30 and TRBJ2-5, is SQTIHQWPATLVQPVGSPLSLECTVEGTSNPNLYWYRQAAGRGLQLLFYSVGIGQISSEVPQNLSASRPQDRQFILSSKKLLLSDSGFYLCAWSVRGGLETQYFGPGTRLLVL.

This chain uses TRBV5-1 with TRBJ2-7, with D perhaps TRBD2 (5 bases). With 0 bases removed from V and 2 bases from J, the gap between germline ends came to 9 bases. CDR1 and CDR2 from the germline V gene are SGHRS and YFSETQ. The CDR3 runs 14 residues. The DNA of the CDR3 is TGCGCCAGCAGCTTGGGAAGCGGAGCCTACGAGCAGTACTTC. This codes for CASSLGSGAYEQYF.

This clone was found a few times. This chain links TRBV6-5 with TRBJ2-7; 10 bases agree with TRBD2. Germline V gives CDR1 MNHEY, CDR2 SVGAGI. After removal of 5 bases from V and 5 bases from J, the junction contained 3 bases not matched to a gene. This CDR3 is built from 13 residues. CDR3 in amino acids: CASSLAGDHEQYF. The CDR3 nucleotides are TGTGCCAGCAGTCTAGCGGGAGACCACGAGCAGTACTTC.

The rearrangement links TRBV2 to TRBJ2-3, with TRBD2 matching 10 bases. Unmatched junction bases numbered 7, after V lost 7 bases and J lost 3 bases. Germline-derived CDR1 and CDR2 are SNHLY and FYNNEI. The CDR3 has 15 residues. The CDR3 DNA reads as TGTGCCAGCATTAGTAGCGGGAGGAGGACAGATACGCAGTATTTT. Protein product: CASISSGRRTDTQYF.

The chain uses TRBV27 and TRBJ1-2, with 10 bases fitting TRBD1. Germline V gives CDR1 MNHEY, CDR2 SMNVEV (reference sequence). This CDR3 region has 16 residues. Trimming took 6 bases from V and 4 from J; bases not matched to a gene: 11. This CDR3 is CASSLVGQGEGYGYTF. CDR3 nucleotides: TGTGCCAGCAGCCTCGTCGGACAGGGGGAAGGCTATGGCTACACCTTC.

In its sample, this clone was seen once. The rearrangement joins TRBV30 to TRBJ1-5, with 8 bases aligning to TRBD1. This CDR3 has 14 residues. V shed 1 base, J shed 6 bases, and the junction held 5 bases outside the gene matches. Germline V gives CDR1 GTSNPN, CDR2 SVGIG (reference sequence). CDR3 residues: CAWSEGQGGQPQHF. CDR3 DNA sequence: TGTGCCTGGAGTGAAGGACAGGGCGGTCAGCCCCAGCATTTT.

This chain joins TRBV5-4 and TRBJ2-7; 8 bases are shared with TRBD2. CDR3 size: 14 residues. The junction had 1 base not matched to a gene; V was cut back by 0 bases and J by 2 bases. CDR1 is SGHNT, CDR2 YYREEE, per germline (reference sequence). The CDR3 is CASSLGTSPYEQYF. The DNA for the CDR3 is TGTGCCAGCAGCTTGGGGACTAGCCCCTACGAGCAGTACTTC.

This chain uses TRBV6-5 with TRBJ1-1, with TRBD1 matching 9 bases. The CDR3 consists of 13 residues. In germline, CDR1 is MNHEY, CDR2 SVGAGI. CDR3 in DNA: TGTGCTTCGACCAGCGGGACAGGGTCTGAAGCTTTCTTT. It encodes CASTSGTGSEAFF.

The chain couples TRBV30 to TRBJ2-3; 11 bases agree with TRBD2. The ends lost 4 bases at V and 4 bases at J; junction bases unmatched: 19. CDR3 size: 19 residues. CDR1 and CDR2 (germline): GTSNPN, SVGIG (reference sequence). DNA of the CDR3: TGTGCCTGGAACCGTCAGGGGGCGCGGGCTAGCGGGAGGCCAGATACGCAGTATTTT. This sequence encodes CAWNRQGARASGRPDTQYF.

The chain joins TRBV28 to TRBJ1-3; 8 bases agree with TRBD1. Trimming at V came to 2 bases and at J to 6 bases, leaving 9 bases not matched to a gene. The length of the CDR3 is 16 residues. Germline V gene data show CDR1 as MDHEN and CDR2 as SYDVKM. CDR3 residues: CASSLLLYRGKNTIYF. The CDR3 DNA is TGTGCCAGCAGTTTACTCTTGTACAGGGGGAAAAACACCATATATTTT.